This passage covers 2 T cell receptor beta chains from one sample sequenced in a study of blood T cell repertoires in COVID-19. Profiled with immunoSEQ multiplex PCR; TCRdb holds only in-frame clones, not every one. Altogether 350,000 to 450,000 clones are present, 85% being singletons, with the ten largest covering approximately 3.7%. The material sequenced was peripheral blood. These receptor sequences come from a woman aged 18-29 years with acute or convalescent COVID-19.

The chain is built from TRBV28 and TRBJ2-3; D perhaps matches TRBD1 (6 bases). The V gene's germline CDR1 is MDHEN and CDR2 SYDVKM. V lost 5 bases and J 1 base, leaving 10 bases between the germline ends. This CDR3 region has 14 residues. This chain's CDR3 is CASSPPGGTDTQYF. Written as DNA, the CDR3 is TGTGCCAGCAGTCCGCCAGGGGGCACAGATACGCAGTATTTT.

The rearrangement links TRBV9 to TRBJ2-3, with TRBD1 as a possible D gene (5 bases). The CDR3 runs 14 residues. V dropped 2 bases and J dropped 2 bases, with 9 bases sitting between them. In germline, CDR1 is SGDLS, CDR2 YYNGEE. The CDR3 bases are TGTGCCAGCAGCGTTCTGGGGCACACAGATACGCAGTATTTT. Its translation: CASSVLGHTDTQYF.